These 8 T cell receptor beta chains were all obtained from the same sample, sequenced in a study of shared clonotypes between healthy human individuals (dated by TCRdb to about 2020). Libraries were constructed by the immunoSEQ multiplex PCR assay. This is the immuneACCESS table as TCRdb keeps it, with only in-frame sequences that have V and J called. A part of the clones is gone; compared with another copy, unresolved V genes explain less than half, and the rest is unexplained. The sample profile shows roughly 2,300,000 clones; 85% to 95% of them were found once. The ten largest clones capture around 0.4% of the sample. Input material: naive CD4+ T cells from PBMCs. The cell subset or site label for this specimen denotes: CD45RA+ positively selected. All receptors derive from a man aged 18 to 29 in good health. Some clones in this sample may be carry-over from other donors' samples.

The rearrangement joins TRBV15 to TRBJ2-3, with D maybe TRBD2 (6 bases). V was shortened by 4 bases and J by 5 bases, with 13 bases between the two germline ends. Germline lookup yields CDR1 LNHNV and CDR2 YYDKDF (reference sequence). This CDR3 is built from 14 residues. CDR3 in amino acids: CATSKRAQLDTQYF. In DNA form, the CDR3 reads TGTGCCACCAGCAAGCGGGCCCAGCTAGATACGCAGTATTTT.

The rearrangement joins TRBV6-1 to TRBJ2-2, with D perhaps TRBD2 (7 bases). Germline V gives CDR1 MNHNS, CDR2 SASEGT. V dropped 3 bases and J dropped 7 bases, with 24 bases sitting between them. CDR3 size: 18 residues. The DNA of the CDR3 is TGTGCCAGCAGTGATCCCGCGGGGGCAGGTTTCGGGGTCGGGGAGCTGTTTTTT. Encoded protein: CASSDPAGAGFGVGELFF.

The rearrangement uses TRBV28 and TRBJ1-4; TRBD1 matches 7 bases. Trimming took 8 bases from V and 8 from J; bases not matched to a gene: 17. This CDR3 spans 16 amino acids. Germline CDR1 is MDHEN and CDR2 is SYDVKM. The chain's CDR3 is CASSKTGYGRREKLFF. The CDR3 DNA follows: TGTGCCAGCTCCAAGACAGGGTACGGGAGAAGGGAAAAACTGTTTTTT.

The chain couples TRBV2 to TRBJ2-1; D remains ambiguous. The V end lost 9 bases, the J end lost 5 bases, and 14 bases lay between the germline ends. CDR3 length: 13 residues. In germline, CDR1 is SNHLY, CDR2 FYNNEI. The CDR3 DNA follows: TGTGCCAGGCTGAGTGCAGGTGACAATGAGCAGTTCTTC. As protein: CARLSAGDNEQFF. Full variable domain (missing parts from reference TRBV2 and TRBJ2-1): EPEVTQTPSHQVTQMGQEVILRCVPISNHLYFYWYRQILGQKVEFLVSFYNNEISEKSEIFDDQFSVERPDGSNFTLKIRSTKLEDSAMYFCARLSAGDNEQFFGPGTRLTVL.

The J gene is TRBJ2-3, the V gene TRBV10-2; D not certain. V was shortened by 2 bases and J by 2 bases, with 5 bases between the two germline ends. The CDR3 loop spans 13 amino acids. Germline V gene data show CDR1 as WSHSY and CDR2 as SAAADI. The CDR3 spells CASSERATDTQYF. The CDR3 nucleotides read TGCGCCAGCAGTGAGAGGGCCACAGATACGCAGTATTTT.

The rearrangement links TRBV29-1 to TRBJ2-5; the D is unclear. Germline V gene sequence: CDR1 SQVTM, CDR2 ANQGSEA. The CDR3 spans 14 residues. The V end lost 4 bases, the J end lost 5 bases, and 17 bases lay between the germline ends. The CDR3: CSVGPENNWETQYF. The CDR3 nucleotides read TGCAGCGTTGGGCCAGAGAATAATTGGGAGACCCAGTACTTC.

The V gene is TRBV30, the J gene TRBJ2-3; 7 bases fit TRBD2. This CDR3 spans 16 amino acids. CDR1 is GTSNPN, CDR2 SVGIG, per germline (reference sequence). J gave up 5 bases and V 4 bases, and 15 bases lay outside the gene matches. The CDR3: CAWTTGGPSAGDTQYF. The CDR3 coding sequence is TGTGCCTGGACGACGGGGGGTCCCTCCGCGGGAGATACGCAGTATTTT.

The J gene is TRBJ2-3, the V gene TRBV10-1, with 9 nucleotides matching TRBD2. Unmatched junction bases numbered 6, after V lost 0 bases and J lost 5 bases. CDR3 length equals 16 residues. Germline loops: CDR1 WNHNN, CDR2 SYGVQD (reference sequence). CDR3 protein: CASSESTSGSRDTQYF. The CDR3 DNA reads TGCGCCAGCAGTGAGTCAACTAGCGGGTCCAGAGATACGCAGTATTTT.